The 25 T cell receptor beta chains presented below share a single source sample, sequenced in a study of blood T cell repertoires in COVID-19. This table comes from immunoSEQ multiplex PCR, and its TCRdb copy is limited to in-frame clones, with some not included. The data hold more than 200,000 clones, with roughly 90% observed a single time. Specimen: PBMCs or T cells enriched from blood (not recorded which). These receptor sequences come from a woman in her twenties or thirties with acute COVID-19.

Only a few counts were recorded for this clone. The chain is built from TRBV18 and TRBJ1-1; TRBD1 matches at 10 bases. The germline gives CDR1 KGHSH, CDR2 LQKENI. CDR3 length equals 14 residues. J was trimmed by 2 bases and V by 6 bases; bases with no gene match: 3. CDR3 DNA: TGTGCCAGCTCGCGGGACAGGGGAAACACTGAAGCTTTCTTT. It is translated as CASSRDRGNTEAFF.

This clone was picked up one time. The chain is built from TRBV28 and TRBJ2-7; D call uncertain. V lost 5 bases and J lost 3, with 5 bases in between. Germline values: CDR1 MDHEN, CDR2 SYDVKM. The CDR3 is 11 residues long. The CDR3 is CASSKRYEQYF. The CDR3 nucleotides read TGTGCCAGCAGTAAGCGCTACGAGCAGTACTTC.

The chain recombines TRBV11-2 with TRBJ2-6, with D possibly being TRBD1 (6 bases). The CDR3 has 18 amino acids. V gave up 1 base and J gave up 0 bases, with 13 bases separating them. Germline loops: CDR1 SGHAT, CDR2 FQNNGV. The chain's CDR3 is CASSLGQGTSSGANVLTF. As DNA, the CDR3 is TGTGCCAGCAGCTTAGGCCAGGGGACGAGCTCTGGGGCCAACGTCCTGACTTTC.

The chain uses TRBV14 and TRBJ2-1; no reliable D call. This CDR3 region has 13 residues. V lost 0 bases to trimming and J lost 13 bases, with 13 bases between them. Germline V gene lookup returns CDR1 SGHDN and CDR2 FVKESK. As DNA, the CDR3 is TGTGCCAGCAGCCAAGATCTCCGGAGTGAACAGTTCTTC. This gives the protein CASSQDLRSEQFF.

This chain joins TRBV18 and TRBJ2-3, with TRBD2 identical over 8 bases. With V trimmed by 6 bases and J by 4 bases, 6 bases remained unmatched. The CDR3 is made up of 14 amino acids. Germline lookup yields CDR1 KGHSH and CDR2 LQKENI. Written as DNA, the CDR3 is TGTGCCAGCTCCCCGGGACTAGTGTCAGATACGCAGTATTTT. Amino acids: CASSPGLVSDTQYF.

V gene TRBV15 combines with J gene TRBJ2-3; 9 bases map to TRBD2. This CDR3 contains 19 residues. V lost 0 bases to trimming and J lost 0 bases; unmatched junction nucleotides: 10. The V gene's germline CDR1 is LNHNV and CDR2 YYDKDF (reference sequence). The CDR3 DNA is TGTGCCACCAGCAGAGATCTTGGCCTAGCGGGACCTAGCACAGATACGCAGTATTTT. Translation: CATSRDLGLAGPSTDTQYF.

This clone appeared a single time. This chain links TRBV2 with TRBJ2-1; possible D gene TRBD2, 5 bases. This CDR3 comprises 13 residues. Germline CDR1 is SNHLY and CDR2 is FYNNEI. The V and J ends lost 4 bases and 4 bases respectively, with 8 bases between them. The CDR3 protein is CASSVDLYNEQFF. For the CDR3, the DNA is TGTGCCAGCAGTGTGGACTTATACAATGAGCAGTTCTTC.

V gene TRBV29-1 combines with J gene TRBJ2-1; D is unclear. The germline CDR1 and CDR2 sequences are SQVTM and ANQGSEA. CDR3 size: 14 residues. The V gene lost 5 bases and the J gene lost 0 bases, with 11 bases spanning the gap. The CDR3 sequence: CSVPPESSYNEQFF. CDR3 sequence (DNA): TGCAGCGTTCCCCCGGAGAGCTCCTACAATGAGCAGTTCTTC.

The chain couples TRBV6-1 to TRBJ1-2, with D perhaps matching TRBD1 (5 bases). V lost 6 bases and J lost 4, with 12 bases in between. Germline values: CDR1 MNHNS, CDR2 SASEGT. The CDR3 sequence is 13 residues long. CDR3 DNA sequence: TGTGCCAGCAGCGTCCAGGGTAGCTATGGCTACACCTTC. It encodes CASSVQGSYGYTF.

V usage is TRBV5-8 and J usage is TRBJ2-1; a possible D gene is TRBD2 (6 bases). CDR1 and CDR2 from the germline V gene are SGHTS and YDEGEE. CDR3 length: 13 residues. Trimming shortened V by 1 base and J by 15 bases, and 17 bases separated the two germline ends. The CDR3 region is CASSLISRPGGFF. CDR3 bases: TGTGCCAGCAGCTTGATCTCCCGGCCCGGGGGGTTCTTC.

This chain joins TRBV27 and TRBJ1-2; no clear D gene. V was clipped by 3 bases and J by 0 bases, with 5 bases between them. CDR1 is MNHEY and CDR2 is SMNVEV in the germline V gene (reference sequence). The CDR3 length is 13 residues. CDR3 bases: TGTGCCAGCAGTTTGGCGGCTAACTATGGCTACACCTTC. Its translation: CASSLAANYGYTF.

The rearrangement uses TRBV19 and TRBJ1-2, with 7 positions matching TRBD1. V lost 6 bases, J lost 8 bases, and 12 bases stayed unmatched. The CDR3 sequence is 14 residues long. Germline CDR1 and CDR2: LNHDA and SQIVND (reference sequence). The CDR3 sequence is CASRSPDRAHGYTF. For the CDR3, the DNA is TGTGCCAGTAGAAGTCCAGACAGGGCTCACGGCTACACCTTC.

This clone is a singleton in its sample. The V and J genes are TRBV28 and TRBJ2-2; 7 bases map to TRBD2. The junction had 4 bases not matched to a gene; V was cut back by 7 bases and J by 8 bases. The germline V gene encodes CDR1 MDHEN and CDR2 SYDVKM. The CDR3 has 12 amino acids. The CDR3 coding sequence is TGTGCCAGCAACAGCGGGGCTGGGGAGCTGTTTTTT. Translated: CASNSGAGELFF.

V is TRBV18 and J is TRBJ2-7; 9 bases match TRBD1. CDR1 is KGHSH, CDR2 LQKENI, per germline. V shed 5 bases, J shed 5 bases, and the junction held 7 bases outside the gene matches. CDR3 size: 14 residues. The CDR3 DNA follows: TGTGCCAGCTCATCGGGACAGGGACAGGACGAGCAGTACTTC. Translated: CASSSGQGQDEQYF.

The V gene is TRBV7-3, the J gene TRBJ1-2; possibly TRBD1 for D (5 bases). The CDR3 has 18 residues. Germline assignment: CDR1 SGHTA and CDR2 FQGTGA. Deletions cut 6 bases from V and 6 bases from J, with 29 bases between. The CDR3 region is CASRRNPREPQEGNGYTF. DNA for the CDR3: TGTGCCAGCAGACGAAACCCTCGAGAGCCACAGGAGGGGAATGGCTACACCTTC.

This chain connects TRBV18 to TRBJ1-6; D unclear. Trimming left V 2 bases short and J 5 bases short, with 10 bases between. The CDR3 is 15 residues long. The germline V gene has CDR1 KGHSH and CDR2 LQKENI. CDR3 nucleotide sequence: TGTGCCAGCTCACCAGCCCGCGGTAATAATTCACCCCTCCACTTT. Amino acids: CASSPARGNNSPLHF.

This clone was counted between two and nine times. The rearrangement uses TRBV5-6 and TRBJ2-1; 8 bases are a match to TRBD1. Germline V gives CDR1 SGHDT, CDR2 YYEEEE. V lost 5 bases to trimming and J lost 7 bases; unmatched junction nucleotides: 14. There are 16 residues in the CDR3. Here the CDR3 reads CASRRGQGSVQNEQFF. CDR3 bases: TGTGCCAGCAGACGCGGACAGGGATCGGTACAAAATGAGCAGTTCTTC.

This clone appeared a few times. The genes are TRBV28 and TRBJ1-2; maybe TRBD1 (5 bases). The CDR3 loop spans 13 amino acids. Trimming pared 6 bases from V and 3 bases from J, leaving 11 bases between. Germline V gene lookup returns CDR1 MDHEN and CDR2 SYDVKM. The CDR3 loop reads CASRRTGDYGYTF. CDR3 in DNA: TGTGCCAGCAGGAGAACAGGTGACTATGGCTACACCTTC.

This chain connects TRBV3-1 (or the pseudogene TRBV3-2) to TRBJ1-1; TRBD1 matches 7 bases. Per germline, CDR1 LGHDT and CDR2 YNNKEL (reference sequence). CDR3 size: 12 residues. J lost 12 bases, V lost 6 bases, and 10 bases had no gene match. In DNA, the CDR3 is TGTGCCAGCAGTCCCGACAGGGCCCTAACTTTCTTT. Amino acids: CASSPDRALTFF.

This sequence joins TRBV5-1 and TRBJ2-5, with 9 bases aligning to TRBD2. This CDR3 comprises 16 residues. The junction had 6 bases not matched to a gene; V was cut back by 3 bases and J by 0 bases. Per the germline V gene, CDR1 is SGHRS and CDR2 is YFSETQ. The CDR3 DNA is TGCGCCAGCAGCTGGTCGACTAGCGGTAACCAAGAGACCCAGTACTTC. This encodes CASSWSTSGNQETQYF.

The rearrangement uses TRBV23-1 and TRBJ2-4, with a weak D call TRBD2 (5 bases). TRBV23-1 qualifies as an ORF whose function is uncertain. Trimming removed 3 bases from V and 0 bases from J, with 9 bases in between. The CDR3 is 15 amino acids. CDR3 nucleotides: TGCGCCAGCAGTCAGGGCGGACTAGCCAAAAACATTCAGTACTTC. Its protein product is CASSQGGLAKNIQYF.

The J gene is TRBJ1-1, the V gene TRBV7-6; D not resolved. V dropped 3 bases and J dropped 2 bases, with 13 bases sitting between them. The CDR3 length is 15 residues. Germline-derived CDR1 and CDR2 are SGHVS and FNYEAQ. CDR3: CASSFGREDNTEAFF. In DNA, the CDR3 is TGTGCCAGCAGCTTTGGGAGGGAGGACAACACTGAAGCTTTCTTT.

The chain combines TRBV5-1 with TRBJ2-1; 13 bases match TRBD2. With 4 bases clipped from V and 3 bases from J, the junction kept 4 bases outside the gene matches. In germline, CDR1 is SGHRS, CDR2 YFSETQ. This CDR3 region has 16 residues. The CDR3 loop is CASSRTSGGYYNEQFF. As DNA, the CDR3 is TGCGCCAGCAGCAGGACTAGCGGGGGTTACTACAATGAGCAGTTCTTC. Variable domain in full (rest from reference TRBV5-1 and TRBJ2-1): KAGVTQTPRYLIKTRGQQVTLSCSPISGHRSVSWYQQTPGQGLQFLFEYFSETQRNKGNFPGRFSGRQFSNSRSEMNVSTLELGDSALYLCASSRTSGGYYNEQFFGPGTRLTVL.

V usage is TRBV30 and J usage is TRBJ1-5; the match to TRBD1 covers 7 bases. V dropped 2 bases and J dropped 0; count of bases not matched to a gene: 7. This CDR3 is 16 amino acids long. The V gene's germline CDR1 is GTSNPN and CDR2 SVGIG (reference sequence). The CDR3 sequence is CAWSSGQVSSNQPQHF. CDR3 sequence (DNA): TGTGCCTGGAGTTCAGGACAGGTTAGTAGCAATCAGCCCCAGCATTTT.

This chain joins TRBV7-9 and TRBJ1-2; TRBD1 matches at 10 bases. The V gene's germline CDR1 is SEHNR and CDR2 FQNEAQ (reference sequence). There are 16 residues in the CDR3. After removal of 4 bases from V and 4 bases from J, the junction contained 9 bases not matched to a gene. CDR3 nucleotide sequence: TGTGCCAGCAGCTCGCGAACGACAGGGGGCGCCTATGGCTACACCTTC. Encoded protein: CASSSRTTGGAYGYTF.